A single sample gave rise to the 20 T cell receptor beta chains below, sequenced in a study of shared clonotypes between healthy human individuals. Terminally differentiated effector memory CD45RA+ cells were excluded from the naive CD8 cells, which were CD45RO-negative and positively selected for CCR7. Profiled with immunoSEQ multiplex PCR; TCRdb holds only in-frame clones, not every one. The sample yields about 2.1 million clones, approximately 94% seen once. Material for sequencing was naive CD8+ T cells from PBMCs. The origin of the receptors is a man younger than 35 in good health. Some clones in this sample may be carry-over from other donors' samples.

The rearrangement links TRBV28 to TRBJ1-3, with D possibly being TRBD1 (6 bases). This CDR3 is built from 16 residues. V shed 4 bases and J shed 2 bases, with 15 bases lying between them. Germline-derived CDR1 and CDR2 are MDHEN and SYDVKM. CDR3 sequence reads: CASSYPVGAAGNTIYF. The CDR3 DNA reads TGTGCCAGCAGTTACCCCGTGGGGGCGGCTGGAAACACCATATATTTT. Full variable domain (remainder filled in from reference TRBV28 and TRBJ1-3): DVKVTQSSRYLVKRTGEKVFLECVQDMDHENMFWYRQDPGLGLRLIYFSYDVKMKEKGDIPEGYSVSREKKERFSLILESASTNQTSMYLCASSYPVGAAGNTIYFGEGSWLTVV.

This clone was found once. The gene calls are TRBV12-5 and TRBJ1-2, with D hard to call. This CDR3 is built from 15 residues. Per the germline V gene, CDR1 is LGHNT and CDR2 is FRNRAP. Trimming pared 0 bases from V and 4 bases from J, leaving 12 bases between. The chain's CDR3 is CASGLVSQEIYGYTF. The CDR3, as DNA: TGTGCTAGTGGTTTGGTAAGCCAGGAAATCTATGGCTACACCTTC.

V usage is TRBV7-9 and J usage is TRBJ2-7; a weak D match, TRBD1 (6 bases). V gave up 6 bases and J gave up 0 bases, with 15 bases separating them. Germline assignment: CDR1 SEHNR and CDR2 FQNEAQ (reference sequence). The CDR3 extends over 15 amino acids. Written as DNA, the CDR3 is TGTGCCAGCAGAGCCCGGGACACGAGCTCCTACGAGCAGTACTTC. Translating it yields CASRARDTSSYEQYF. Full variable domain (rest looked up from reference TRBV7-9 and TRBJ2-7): DTGVSQNPRHKITKRGQNVTFRCDPISEHNRLYWYRQTLGQGPEFLTYFQNEAQLEKSRLLSDRFSAERPKGSFSTLEIQRTEQGDSAMYLCASRARDTSSYEQYFGPGTRLTVT.

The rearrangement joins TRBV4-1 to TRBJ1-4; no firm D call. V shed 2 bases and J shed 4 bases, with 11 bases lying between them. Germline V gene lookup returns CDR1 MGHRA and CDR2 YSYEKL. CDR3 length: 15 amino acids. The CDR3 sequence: CASSQKTGNNEKLFF. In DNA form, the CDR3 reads TGCGCCAGCAGCCAAAAGACTGGAAATAATGAAAAACTGTTTTTT.

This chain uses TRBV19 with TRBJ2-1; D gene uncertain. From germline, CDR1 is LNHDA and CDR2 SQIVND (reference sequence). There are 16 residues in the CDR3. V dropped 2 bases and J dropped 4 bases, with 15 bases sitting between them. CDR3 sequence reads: CASSISRLSSYNEQFF. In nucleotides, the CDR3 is TGTGCCAGTAGTATAAGCCGCTTGAGCTCGTACAATGAGCAGTTCTTC.

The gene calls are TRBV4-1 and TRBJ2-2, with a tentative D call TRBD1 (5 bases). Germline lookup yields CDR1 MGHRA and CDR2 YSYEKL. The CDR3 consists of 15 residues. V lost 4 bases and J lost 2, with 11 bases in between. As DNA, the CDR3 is TGCGCCAGCAGCCTATATCAGGGAAACACCGGGGAGCTGTTTTTT. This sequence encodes CASSLYQGNTGELFF.

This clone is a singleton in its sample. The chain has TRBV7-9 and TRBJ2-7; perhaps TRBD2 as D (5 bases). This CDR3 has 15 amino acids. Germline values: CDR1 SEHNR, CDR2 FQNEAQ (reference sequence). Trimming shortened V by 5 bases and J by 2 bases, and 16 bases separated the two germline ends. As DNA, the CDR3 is TGTGCCAGCAGCATTCAACGGGAAGCCGCCTACGAGCAGTACTTC. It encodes CASSIQREAAYEQYF.

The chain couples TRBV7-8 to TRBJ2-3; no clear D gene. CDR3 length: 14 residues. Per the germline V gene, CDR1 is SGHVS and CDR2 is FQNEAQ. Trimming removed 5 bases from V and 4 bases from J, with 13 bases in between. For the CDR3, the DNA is TGTGCCAGCAGCCTCCGCGCCCCCCCAGATACGCAGTATTTT. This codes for CASSLRAPPDTQYF.

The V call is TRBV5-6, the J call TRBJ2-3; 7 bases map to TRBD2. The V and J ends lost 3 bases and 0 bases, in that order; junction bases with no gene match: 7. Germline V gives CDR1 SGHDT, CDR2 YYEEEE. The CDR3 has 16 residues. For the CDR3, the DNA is TGTGCCAGCAGCTGGCTAAGCGGGACTAGCACAGATACGCAGTATTTT. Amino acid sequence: CASSWLSGTSTDTQYF.

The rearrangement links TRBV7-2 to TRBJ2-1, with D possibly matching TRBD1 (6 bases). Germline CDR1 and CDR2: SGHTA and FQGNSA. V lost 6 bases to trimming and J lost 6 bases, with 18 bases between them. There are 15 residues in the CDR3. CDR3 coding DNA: TGTGCCAGCAGGGGGTTTGTGGGGGCGCGCAATGAGCAGTTCTTC. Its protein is CASRGFVGARNEQFF.

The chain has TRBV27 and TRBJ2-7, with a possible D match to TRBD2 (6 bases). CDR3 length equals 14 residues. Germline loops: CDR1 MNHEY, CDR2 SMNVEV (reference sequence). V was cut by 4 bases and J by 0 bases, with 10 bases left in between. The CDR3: CASSYGDFSYEQYF. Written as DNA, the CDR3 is TGTGCCAGCAGTTACGGGGACTTCTCCTACGAGCAGTACTTC.

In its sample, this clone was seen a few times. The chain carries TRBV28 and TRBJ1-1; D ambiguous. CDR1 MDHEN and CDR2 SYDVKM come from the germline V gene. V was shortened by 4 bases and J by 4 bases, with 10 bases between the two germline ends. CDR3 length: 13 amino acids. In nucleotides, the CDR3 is TGTGCCAGCAGTTCCTCCCCAGGCACTGAAGCTTTCTTT. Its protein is CASSSSPGTEAFF.

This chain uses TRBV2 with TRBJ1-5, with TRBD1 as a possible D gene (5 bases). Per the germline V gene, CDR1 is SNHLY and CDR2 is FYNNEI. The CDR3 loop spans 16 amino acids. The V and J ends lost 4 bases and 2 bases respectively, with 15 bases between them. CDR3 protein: CASSAGTAWGNQPQHF. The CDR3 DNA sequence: TGTGCCAGCAGTGCTGGGACGGCGTGGGGCAATCAGCCCCAGCATTTT.

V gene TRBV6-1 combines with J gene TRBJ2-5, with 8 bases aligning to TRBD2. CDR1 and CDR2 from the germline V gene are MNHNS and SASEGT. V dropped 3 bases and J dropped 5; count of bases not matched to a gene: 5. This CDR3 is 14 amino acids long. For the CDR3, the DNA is TGTGCCAGCAGTGACGGACTAGCCGGGGAGACCCAGTACTTC. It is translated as CASSDGLAGETQYF.

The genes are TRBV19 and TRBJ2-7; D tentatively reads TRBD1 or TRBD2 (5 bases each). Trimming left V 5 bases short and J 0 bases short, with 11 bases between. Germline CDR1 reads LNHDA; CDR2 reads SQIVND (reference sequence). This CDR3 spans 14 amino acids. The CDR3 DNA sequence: TGTGCCAGTAGTTGGGCAGGGAGCTCCTACGAGCAGTACTTC. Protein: CASSWAGSSYEQYF. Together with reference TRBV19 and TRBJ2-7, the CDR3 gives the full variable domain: DGGITQSPKYLFRKEGQNVTLSCEQNLNHDAMYWYRQDPGQGLRLIYYSQIVNDFQKGDIAEGYSVSREKKESFPLTVTSAQKNPTAFYLCASSWAGSSYEQYFGPGTRLTVT.

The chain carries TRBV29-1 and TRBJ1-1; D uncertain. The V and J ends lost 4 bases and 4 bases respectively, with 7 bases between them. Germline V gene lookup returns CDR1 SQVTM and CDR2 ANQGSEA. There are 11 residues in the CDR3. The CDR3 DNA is TGCAGCGTTGGGCGCGCCACTGAAGCTTTCTTT. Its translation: CSVGRATEAFF.

Here the CDR3 DNA reads TGTGCCAGTAGTATTAGTTGGGGCCCTTACGAGCAGTACTTC. It yields the protein CASSISWGPYEQYF. V usage is TRBV19 and J usage is TRBJ2-7; D is possibly TRBD1 (5 bases). V was pared by 3 bases and J by 4 bases, with 13 bases between. This CDR3 has 14 residues. Germline CDR1 and CDR2: LNHDA and SQIVND (reference sequence).

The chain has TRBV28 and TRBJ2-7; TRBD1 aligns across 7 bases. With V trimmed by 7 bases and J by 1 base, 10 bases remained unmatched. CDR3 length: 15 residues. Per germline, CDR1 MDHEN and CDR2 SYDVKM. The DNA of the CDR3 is TGTGCCAGCATTCGGACCCGGGACAGATCCTACGAGCAGTACTTC. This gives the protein CASIRTRDRSYEQYF. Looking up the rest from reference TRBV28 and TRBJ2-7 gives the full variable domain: DVKVTQSSRYLVKRTGEKVFLECVQDMDHENMFWYRQDPGLGLRLIYFSYDVKMKEKGDIPEGYSVSREKKERFSLILESASTNQTSMYLCASIRTRDRSYEQYFGPGTRLTVT.

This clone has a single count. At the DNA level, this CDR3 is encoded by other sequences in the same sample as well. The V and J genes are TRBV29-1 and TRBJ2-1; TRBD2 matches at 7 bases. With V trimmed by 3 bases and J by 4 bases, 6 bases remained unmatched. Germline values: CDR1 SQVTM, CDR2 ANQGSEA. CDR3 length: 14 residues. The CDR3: CSVEGGRAYNEQFF. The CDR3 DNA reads TGCAGCGTTGAGGGGGGGAGGGCTTACAATGAGCAGTTCTTC.

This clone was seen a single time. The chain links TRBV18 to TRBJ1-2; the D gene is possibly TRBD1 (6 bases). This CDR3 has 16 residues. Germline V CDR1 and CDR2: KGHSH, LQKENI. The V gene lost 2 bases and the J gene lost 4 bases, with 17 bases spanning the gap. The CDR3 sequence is CASSPKGHPGLYGYTF. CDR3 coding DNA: TGTGCCAGCTCACCAAAGGGACACCCAGGGCTCTATGGCTACACCTTC.